This T cell receptor beta chain was recorded in a study of blood T cells in healthy people across ages. With respect to this clonotype: Its matching antigen is unknown.

General observations from the study: Significant beta diversity loss was already apparent by age approximately 37, declining roughly linearly.

Sample-barcoded 5' priming and a J-beta primer mix drove a second PCR of about 6 to 12 cycles. TCRdb called the 5' RACE reads again in MiXCR, with one record for every CDR3 protein. The top ten clones hold approximately 51% of a sample with some 370,000 distinct CDR3 sequences, about 49% of them seen once. CDR3 length: 15 residues. Germline CDR1 reads DFQATT; CDR2 reads SNEGSKA (reference sequence). This clonotype was sampled from a man in his 60s in good health. Input material: blood. This chain uses TRBV20-1 with TRBJ2-5; TRBD2 agrees at 11 bases. The J call is uncertain, as TRBJ2-7 better fits the DNA end. This chain's CDR3 is CSAHPGTSGAYEQYF. The CDR3 bases are TGCAGTGCCCACCCCGGGACTAGCGGCGCCTACGAGCAGTACTTC.